This TCR beta chain emerged from a study of cytomegalovirus exposure and HLA in healthy donors. At the level of the study: Later analysis reported that the roughly 120 validation repertoires shared the platform of the 650 to 700 first-cohort repertoires. General study findings and limits: Rare TCR sequences predominated, though certain public TCRs were found in many donors. Subsequent analysis of the roughly 120 validation repertoires found a tendency for first-cohort TCR clusters to co-occur.

About this clone: The target antigen is unknown.

Libraries were prepared by immunoSEQ multiplex PCR; TCRdb keeps only in-frame clonotypes and omits some of them. The profile shows about 82,000 clones, 85% to 95% of them singletons. The CDR3 extends over 14 amino acids. Trimming shortened V by 4 bases and J by 4 bases, and 13 bases separated the two germline ends. The germline V gene encodes CDR1 LGHNA and CDR2 YNFKEQ. The chain couples TRBV4-2 to TRBJ1-1; tentative D call: TRBD1 (5 bases). The source is a man between 18 and 29 years old in good health and CMV-seronegative. Sequenced input: PBMCs. CDR3 residues: CASSPQGESTEAFF. The CDR3 DNA sequence: TGTGCCAGCAGCCCCCAGGGTGAGAGCACTGAAGCTTTCTTT.